The present TCR beta chain was sequenced within a study of cytomegalovirus exposure and HLA in healthy donors. Study-level results: Certain indistinguishable V segments, among them TRBV6-2 and TRBV6-3, were excluded. Near-uniform donor sequencing depth was presumed by presence/absence analyses. In an earlier analysis, productive rearrangement rates for most beta V segments clustered near 87% or 30%. Analyzed later, association rates of TCRs varied across HLA loci, with DRB1 most and HLA-C fewest.

Vbeta (60) and Jbeta (13) primers were used in the PCR. Here immunoSEQ multiplex PCR was the method, and the copy in TCRdb shows in-frame clones only, minus some. This table has some 220,000 clones, just under 80% appearing once. Deletions cut 1 base from V and 1 base from J, with 17 bases between. Germline CDR1 GTSNPN, CDR2 SVGIG (reference sequence). This CDR3 comprises 16 residues. With respect to this clone: Its antigen is unidentified.

The sample taken for sequencing was PBMCs. J is TRBJ2-7 and V is TRBV30; the D gene is possibly TRBD2 (5 bases). The receptor comes from a boy younger than 18 in good health and CMV-seronegative. The CDR3 DNA reads as TGTGCCTGGAGTGACCCTTTGGTAGCGCAATCCTACGAGCAGTACTTC. It is translated as CAWSDPLVAQSYEQYF.